Described below is a single T cell receptor (beta chain) sequence and its context. Its binding antigen is unknown. No clone much larger than this one lies a single base away; base qualities are absent. CD8 naive samples consisted of CD45RO-negative cells that were positively selected for CCR7, yielding a CD45RA+CCR7+ population without TemRA cells. Healthy HIV-negative adults with no recently reported acute infections or vaccinations were included as donors. Every donor was a Caucasian adult living in Nashville, Tennessee, USA. After blood collection by leukapheresis, PBMCs were isolated using Ficoll-Histopaque density gradient centrifugation and then cryopreserved in the vapor phase of liquid nitrogen. Analytical flow cytometry was used to check the purity and quantity of each magnetically sorted T cell population. From each sorted fraction, genomic DNA was isolated and quantified by UV absorbance on a Nanodrop 2000c.

Using the deep immunoSEQ assay, multiplex PCR amplified TCR CDR3 regions from genomic DNA. For each cell subset, the extracted genomic DNA was distributed evenly across all wells of several immunoSEQ 96-well plates, and each plate served as one replicate. For sorted subsets, around 200 ng genomic DNA, equal to about 30,000 T cell genomes, was loaded into each replicate PCR. Purified libraries were measured with a Qubit 3.0 fluorometer, size-checked on a Bioanalyzer 2100, and measured again with the KAPA Library Quantification kit. Every immunoSEQ 96-well plate was sequenced on a separate single-read 150-cycle Illumina NextSeq 550 flow cell. The study's processing was this. Because the immunoSEQ output included only junctional sequences and no quality scores, the filtering could not be the same as the filtering used for full-length reads. Sequences were annotated with PyIR, a Python wrapper for IgBLAST v1.9, and V/J genes and CDR3 were assigned using IMGT germline references. Reads were removed for weak V/J assignments (E-value above 1e-6), missing CDR3, stop codons, out-of-frame junctions, or ambiguous translated residues. V3J clonotypes were defined as sequences sharing the same inferred V gene, J gene, and CDR3 amino acid sequence. The percentage overlap between two repertoires was calculated by dividing the number of shared unique clonotypes by the size of the smaller repertoire. Richness of each repertoire was evaluated using RTK rarefaction, the Chao1 estimator, and Recon v2.1 estimates of unobserved clonotypes. Generation probabilities were computed with OLGA for all TCRbeta clonotypes obtained by the gDNA method from four donors. TCRdb's version of the immuneACCESS table is confined to in-frame rearrangements and falls short of the full clone set. An unresolved V gene accounts for under half of the shortfall where checked; the remainder is of unknown origin. D and trimming come from the DNA, and the V and J calls and clone size come from that table. The sample table records approximately 650,000 clones; over 95% of these occur just once. The ten most abundant clones make up about 0.11% of the sample.

The data are from a study of shared clonotypes between healthy human individuals (dated by TCRdb to about 2020). In terms of the full investigation: The cohort included three men and a couple of women between 18 and 49 years of age. Per donor, three plates each were used for CD4 naive and CD4 memory, two for CD8 naive, and one for CD8 memory. The study deeply sequenced blood TCR repertoires of about five healthy adults to estimate repertoire size and the extent of clonotype sharing between individuals. Different laboratories and diverse techniques were used to prepare libraries and sequence TCR repertoires, to increase sequencing depth and limit assay-specific biases. Per donor, leukapheresis produced somewhere between about 0.94 and 9.5 billion PBMCs. What the authors observed across the whole study: Only blood was sampled, and tissue TCR repertoires likely differ from those in blood. Rarefaction of sorted-subset datasets indicated incomplete sequencing despite the large sequencing depth. The small number of donors limited the genetic and exposure-history diversity represented. Sharing across a handful of donors was observed for about 5% of naive CD4, 3% to 4% of naive CD8, 2% to 2.5% of memory CD4, and around 0.44% of memory CD8 clonotypes. Compared with non-shared clonotypes, the clonotypes found in all four sorted-subset donors had higher generation probabilities. Naive subsets generally had larger estimated clonotype richness than memory subsets. Pairwise subsampling indicated that sequencing depth was expected to affect the degree of clonotype sharing among donors.

Sequenced: naive CD8+ T cells sorted from blood. The cell subset or site label, read with the paper, signifies: CD45RA+CCR7+. This sequence was found in a young woman in good health.

The nucleotides read TGTGCCAGTAGTATCGCTGAAATGAACACTGAAGCTTTCTTT. Its coded protein is CASSIAEMNTEAFF. The sequence is built from TRBV19 and TRBJ1-1, with the D gene uncertain. V gives up 3 bases and J gives up 0 bases, and the segment between their germline ends measures 8 bases. The CDR3 measures 14 amino acids from cysteine to phenylalanine. Only CDR3 DNA is held: 42 bases, read in frame from base 1. CDR1 and CDR2 are read off the germline V gene (reference sequence) as LNHDA and SQIVND.